The 17 T cell receptor beta chains listed next were all sequenced from one sample in a study of somatic mutations in T cells in chronic GVHD (dated by TCRdb to 2018 to 2021). The library was obtained by the immunoSEQ multiplex PCR assay. Drawn from immuneACCESS, this table holds only the in-frame rearrangements with V and J called that TCRdb kept. Clones are partly lost; checked studies trace under half to an unresolved V gene and leave the rest unexplained. Here the sample has around 13,000 clones; around 80% occur a single time. Roughly 30% of the sample is held by the ten biggest clonotypes. The sequencing input was Vbeta20-negative CD4+ T cells from blood. This specimen's cell subset or site label, per the study, means: CD4+ T cells sorted as TCR Vbeta20 negative by flow cytometry. The receptors stem from a male patient aged 50 to 59 with chronic graft-versus-host disease. Once a transplant has taken place, some T cells may be donor derived.

J is TRBJ2-1 and V is TRBV28; 11 nucleotides agree with TRBD1. Looked up from germline, CDR1 is MDHEN and CDR2 is SYDVKM. This CDR3 has 14 amino acids. The V and J ends lost 10 bases and 7 bases, in that order; junction bases with no gene match: 9. The CDR3 DNA reads TGTGCCATCGGGGGACAGGGGGTTTTGAATGAGCAGTTCTTC. Amino acids: CAIGGQGVLNEQFF.

The chain has TRBV9 and TRBJ2-1, with D perhaps matching TRBD1 (6 bases). Trimming removed 3 bases at V and 10 bases at J, with 17 bases between. The CDR3 contains 14 residues. Germline loops: CDR1 SGDLS, CDR2 YYNGEE. DNA of the CDR3: TGTGCCAGCAGCGCCTCTAAGGACAGCCTAGAGCAGTTCTTC. Its translation is CASSASKDSLEQFF.

This clone was observed a handful of times. The chain couples TRBV18 to TRBJ1-2; 7 bases fit TRBD1. V dropped 3 bases and J dropped 6; count of bases not matched to a gene: 13. This CDR3 is built from 16 residues. Per the germline V gene, CDR1 is KGHSH and CDR2 is LQKENI. The CDR3 here is CASSPRRGLFEDGYTF. CDR3 DNA sequence: TGTGCCAGCTCACCTAGGAGGGGGCTGTTTGAGGATGGCTACACCTTC.

This chain links TRBV6-5 with TRBJ1-1; 8 bases align to TRBD1. Germline-derived CDR1 and CDR2 are MNHEY and SVGAGI. The V gene end was trimmed by 5 bases and the J gene end by 6 bases; junction bases not matched to a gene: 5. The CDR3 is made up of 13 amino acids. The CDR3 region is CASSRQGWAEAFF. CDR3 in DNA: TGTGCCAGCAGTCGACAGGGGTGGGCTGAAGCTTTCTTT.

The chain carries TRBV6-5 and TRBJ1-2; possibly TRBD1 for D (6 bases). This CDR3 has 13 amino acids. Trimming left V 5 bases short and J 9 bases short, with 16 bases between. From germline, CDR1 is MNHEY and CDR2 SVGAGI. CDR3 amino acids: CASSPMGGARYTF. The CDR3 coding sequence is TGTGCCAGCAGTCCAATGGGGGGGGCACGCTACACCTTC.

The chain employs TRBV11-2 and TRBJ1-1; D unclear. This CDR3 spans 13 amino acids. The germline V gene has CDR1 SGHAT and CDR2 FQNNGV. V gave up 7 bases and J gave up 1 base, with 10 bases separating them. The CDR3 loop reads CASTGISNTEAFF. CDR3 bases: TGTGCCAGCACCGGGATCTCGAACACTGAAGCTTTCTTT.

The V gene is TRBV9, the J gene TRBJ2-3, with 12 bases fitting TRBD2. The junction had 4 bases not matched to a gene; V was cut back by 4 bases and J by 4 bases. The germline CDR1 and CDR2 sequences are SGDLS and YYNGEE. The CDR3 sequence is 15 residues long. The DNA of the CDR3 is TGTGCCAGCAGCACCTCTAGCGGGAGGGCAGATACGCAGTATTTT. Protein product: CASSTSSGRADTQYF.

The rearrangement joins TRBV6-5 to TRBJ2-2; D ambiguous. Germline V lookup: CDR1 MNHEY, CDR2 SVGAGI. Trimming took off 6 bases at V and 5 bases at J, with 10 bases between the two ends. The CDR3 length is 13 residues. As DNA, the CDR3 is TGTGCCAGCAGGCCTAGTGGGACCGGGGAGCTGTTTTTT. It yields the protein CASRPSGTGELFF.

The chain combines TRBV29-1 with TRBJ2-1; 10 nucleotides line up with TRBD1. V was clipped by 4 bases and J by 6 bases; unmatched bases: 9. CDR1 SQVTM and CDR2 ANQGSEA come from the germline V gene. There are 15 residues in the CDR3. CDR3 amino acids: CSVGGGQGTFNEQFF. The CDR3 bases are TGCAGCGTTGGGGGGGGACAGGGGACTTTCAATGAGCAGTTCTTC.

V usage is TRBV6-5 and J usage is TRBJ1-3; a possible D gene is TRBD1 (5 bases). The germline CDR1 and CDR2 sequences are MNHEY and SVGAGI. The CDR3 runs to 15 residues. V was pared by 6 bases and J by 4 bases, with 16 bases between. The CDR3 is CASRFRQRLGNTIYF. The DNA of the CDR3 is TGTGCCAGCAGATTTAGACAGAGGCTAGGAAACACCATATATTTT.

The chain couples TRBV19 to TRBJ1-1; possibly TRBD1 for D (5 bases). Germline V gene data show CDR1 as LNHDA and CDR2 as SQIVND (reference sequence). With 1 base removed from V and 2 bases from J, the gap between germline ends came to 8 bases. This CDR3 is built from 14 residues. This chain's CDR3 is CASSIAGENTEAFF. The CDR3 coding sequence is TGTGCCAGTAGTATAGCGGGGGAAAACACTGAAGCTTTCTTT.

The chain recombines TRBV28 with TRBJ1-1, with D perhaps matching TRBD1 (6 bases). CDR1 MDHEN and CDR2 SYDVKM come from the germline V gene. The CDR3 runs to 16 residues. Trimming removed 7 bases from V and 3 bases from J, with 21 bases in between. This CDR3 reads CASTDGQFVGDTEAFF. CDR3 DNA sequence: TGTGCCAGCACCGACGGACAGTTTGTGGGGGACACTGAAGCTTTCTTT. Full variable domain (outside the CDR3, taken from reference TRBV28 and TRBJ1-1): DVKVTQSSRYLVKRTGEKVFLECVQDMDHENMFWYRQDPGLGLRLIYFSYDVKMKEKGDIPEGYSVSREKKERFSLILESASTNQTSMYLCASTDGQFVGDTEAFFGQGTRLTVV.

The chain joins TRBV10-3 to TRBJ2-5; 8 bases map to TRBD2. Germline values: CDR1 ENHRY, CDR2 SYGVKD. Trimming at V came to 10 bases and at J to 0 bases, leaving 4 bases not matched to a gene. The CDR3 covers 13 residues. The CDR3 bases are TGTGCCACCCTACTAGCGGACCAAGAGACCCAGTACTTC. Residues: CATLLADQETQYF.

This rearrangement joins TRBV7-9 to TRBJ2-5, with 11 nucleotides matching TRBD2. Per the germline V gene, CDR1 is SEHNR and CDR2 is FQNEAQ (reference sequence). V lost 5 bases and J lost 1; bases outside the gene matches: 12. The CDR3 contains 18 residues. The CDR3 reads CASSRLAGRQSVQETQYF. CDR3 nucleotides: TGTGCCAGCAGCCGACTAGCGGGGCGGCAGTCGGTCCAAGAGACCCAGTACTTC.

The chain is built from TRBV5-6 and TRBJ2-5; maybe TRBD2 (6 bases). This CDR3 is 16 amino acids long. CDR1 is SGHDT and CDR2 is YYEEEE in the germline V gene. V was trimmed by 2 bases and J by 0 bases, leaving 14 bases between them. CDR3 in amino acids: CASSFRGGANQETQYF. In nucleotides, the CDR3 is TGTGCCAGCAGCTTTCGAGGAGGGGCCAACCAAGAGACCCAGTACTTC. Full variable domain (rest looked up from reference TRBV5-6 and TRBJ2-5): DAGVTQSPTHLIKTRGQQVTLRCSPKSGHDTVSWYQQALGQGPQFIFQYYEEEERQRGNFPDRFSGHQFPNYSSELNVNALLLGDSALYLCASSFRGGANQETQYFGPGTRLLVL.

The chain is built from TRBV21-1 and TRBJ1-1. TRBV21-1 represents a pseudogene. The CDR3 runs 16 residues. CDR3 loop: CASSKEPVNPNTEAFF. CDR3 bases: TGTGCCAGCAGCAAAGAGCCGGTGAACCCTAACACTGAAGCTTTCTTT.

The table lists this clone with a few counts. The chain joins TRBV29-1 to TRBJ1-1; D call uncertain. The CDR3 runs 12 residues. V was pared by 5 bases and J by 4 bases, with 11 bases between. Germline CDR1 and CDR2: SQVTM and ANQGSEA. The CDR3 bases are TGCAGCGTTAGTAGGAGCCTCACTGAAGCTTTCTTT. Its translation is CSVSRSLTEAFF.